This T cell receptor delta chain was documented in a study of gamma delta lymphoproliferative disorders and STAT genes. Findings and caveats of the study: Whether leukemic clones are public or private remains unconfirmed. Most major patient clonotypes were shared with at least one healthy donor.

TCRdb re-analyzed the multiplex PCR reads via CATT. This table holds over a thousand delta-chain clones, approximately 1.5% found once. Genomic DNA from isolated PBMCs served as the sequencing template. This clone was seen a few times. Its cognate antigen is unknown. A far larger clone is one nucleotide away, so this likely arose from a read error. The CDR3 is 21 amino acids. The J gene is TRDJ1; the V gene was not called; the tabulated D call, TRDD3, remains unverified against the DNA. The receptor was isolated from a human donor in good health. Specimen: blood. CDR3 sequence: CALGPPYTLSGGRRYTDKLIF. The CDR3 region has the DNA TGTGCTCTTGGCCCCCCTTACACACTTAGTGGGGGTCGGAGGTACACCGATAAACTCATCTTT.